This T cell receptor (beta chain) was captured in a study of human T cells and chemical hapten exposure. The library tagged individual cDNA molecules with unique molecular identifiers. TCRdb independently ran MiXCR on the RACE reads; one entry per CDR3 protein. The sample holds roughly 46,000 distinct CDR3 sequences; less than 4.5% are singletons and the top ten take under 7%. This clonotype was counted at least ten times. The time point denotes: healthy volunteer bleed at 2 weeks. Unfractionated whole blood was the source of the extracted total RNA. The germline gives CDR1 MDHEN, CDR2 SYDVKM. The germline V and J ends were trimmed by 6 bases and 0 bases, with 24 bases remaining between them. CDR3 length: 18 residues.

Sequenced: whole blood. The genes are TRBV28 and TRBJ2-7; D may be TRBD2 (5 bases). The receptor was isolated from a human donor in good health. Some clones in this sample may be carry-over from other donors' samples. CDR3 bases: TGTGCCAGCAGCTCAGGCCTAGCTTTTACCCTCCTCTCCTACGAGCAGTACTTC. This gives the protein CASSSGLAFTLLSYEQYF.